This is a list of T cell receptor beta chains from one sample in a study of EBV T-cell therapy then PD-1 blockade in nasopharyngeal carcinoma. The method was immunoSEQ multiplex PCR; TCRdb's version includes in-frame clones alone and lacks a portion of them. The sample has about 19,000 clones; approximately 81% are singletons. These receptors' targets are unknown. The sequencing here drew on CD8+ T cells from blood, taken at roughly day 34 from a patient whose treatment included autologous EBV-specific T cells and nivolumab. These receptors were collected from a man aged 35 to 55 with nasopharyngeal carcinoma. CDR3s include the opening cysteine and the closing phenylalanine or tryptophan. The order of the fields is clone size, D gene, J gene, V gene, CDR3 protein, CDR3 DNA. The D gene is left open where the match is weak. The listing skips clone size in some rows; elsewhere it reads once, few, many or a size class.

clone_size: .
d_call: .
j_call: TRBJ2-1
v_call: TRBV6-2/TRBV6-3
cdr3_aa: CASSYSVRVKFF
cdr3_nt: TGTGCCAGCAGTTACTCTGTCAGGGTCAAGTTCTTC

clone_size: .
d_call: TRBD1
j_call: TRBJ1-1
v_call: TRBV14
cdr3_aa: CASSLTGGTEAFF
cdr3_nt: TGTGCCAGCAGCCTCACAGGGGGAACTGAAGCTTTCTTT

clone_size: .
d_call: .
j_call: TRBJ1-2
v_call: TRBV6-4
cdr3_aa: CASSEAGGTLEGYTF
cdr3_nt: TGTGCCAGCAGTGAGGCAGGAGGTACTTTGGAGGGCTACACCTTC

clone_size: .
d_call: .
j_call: TRBJ1-5
v_call: TRBV7-2
cdr3_aa: CASSLRSTLDQPQHF
cdr3_nt: TGTGCCAGCAGCTTGCGTTCTACACTAGATCAGCCCCAGCATTTT

clone_size: .
d_call: TRBD2
j_call: TRBJ2-3
v_call: TRBV5-4
cdr3_aa: CASSTSGGRDTQYF
cdr3_nt: TGTGCCAGCAGCACTAGCGGGGGACGAGATACGCAGTATTTT

clone_size: once
d_call: .
j_call: TRBJ1-3
v_call: TRBV9
cdr3_aa: CASSSQFQGTGNTIYF
cdr3_nt: TGTGCCAGCAGCTCTCAATTCCAGGGGACTGGAAACACCATATATTTT

clone_size: once
d_call: TRBD2
j_call: TRBJ2-1
v_call: TRBV11-1
cdr3_aa: CASSRGGPRNEQFF
cdr3_nt: TGTGCCAGCAGCCGGGGGGGTCCAAGAAATGAGCAGTTCTTC

clone_size: .
d_call: .
j_call: TRBJ1-2
v_call: TRBV27
cdr3_aa: CASSLSGDNYGYTF
cdr3_nt: TGTGCCAGCAGTTTATCAGGGGATAACTATGGCTACACCTTC

clone_size: .
d_call: TRBD2
j_call: TRBJ2-1
v_call: TRBV6-5
cdr3_aa: CASDGGDPYNEQFF
cdr3_nt: TGTGCCAGCGACGGGGGGGATCCCTACAATGAGCAGTTCTTC

clone_size: .
d_call: .
j_call: TRBJ1-2
v_call: TRBV7-9
cdr3_aa: CASSLGPYGYTF
cdr3_nt: TGTGCCAGCAGCTTAGGACCTTATGGCTACACCTTC

clone_size: .
d_call: TRBD2
j_call: TRBJ2-1
v_call: TRBV10-1
cdr3_aa: CASKARGGNTHIDEQFF
cdr3_nt: TGCGCCAGCAAGGCGCGGGGGGGGAACACACACATCGATGAGCAGTTCTTC

clone_size: .
d_call: .
j_call: TRBJ2-7
v_call: TRBV14
cdr3_aa: CASSQLTTGPLDEQYF
cdr3_nt: TGTGCCAGCAGCCAATTAACTACGGGACCTCTGGACGAGCAGTACTTC

clone_size: .
d_call: .
j_call: TRBJ2-3
v_call: TRBV9
cdr3_aa: CASSVEGGTDTQYF
cdr3_nt: TGTGCCAGCAGCGTAGAGGGGGGCACAGATACGCAGTATTTT

clone_size: few
d_call: .
j_call: TRBJ1-6
v_call: TRBV4-1
cdr3_aa: CASSPLLDSPLHF
cdr3_nt: TGCGCCAGCAGCCCACTTCTCGATTCACCCCTCCACTTT

clone_size: .
d_call: .
j_call: TRBJ1-3
v_call: TRBV7-9
cdr3_aa: CASSLIGGSGNTIYF
cdr3_nt: TGTGCCAGCAGCTTAATTGGGGGTTCCGGAAACACCATATATTTT

clone_size: .
d_call: .
j_call: TRBJ1-2
v_call: TRBV7-9
cdr3_aa: CASSLPRINGYTF
cdr3_nt: TGTGCCAGCAGCTTACCTCGTATTAATGGCTACACCTTC

clone_size: .
d_call: .
j_call: TRBJ1-1
v_call: TRBV13
cdr3_aa: CASLTDMMNTEAFF
cdr3_nt: TGTGCCAGCCTGACAGATATGATGAACACTGAAGCTTTCTTT

clone_size: .
d_call: .
j_call: TRBJ2-5
v_call: TRBV9
cdr3_aa: CASSVGHYTGAQETQYF
cdr3_nt: TGTGCCAGCAGCGTAGGACACTACACGGGAGCCCAAGAGACCCAGTACTTC

clone_size: .
d_call: .
j_call: TRBJ2-7
v_call: TRBV7-2
cdr3_aa: CASSLWEYYEQYF
cdr3_nt: TGTGCCAGCAGCTTATGGGAGTACTACGAGCAGTACTTC

clone_size: .
d_call: TRBD2
j_call: TRBJ2-5
v_call: TRBV28
cdr3_aa: CASNPGLAGGLETQYF
cdr3_nt: TGTGCCAGCAACCCGGGACTAGCGGGGGGGCTTGAGACCCAGTACTTC

clone_size: .
d_call: TRBD2
j_call: TRBJ2-7
v_call: TRBV7-9
cdr3_aa: CASSSMIGLAEDYEQYF
cdr3_nt: TGTGCCAGCAGCTCCATGATCGGACTAGCGGAGGACTACGAGCAGTACTTC

clone_size: few
d_call: .
j_call: TRBJ2-3
v_call: TRBV6-4
cdr3_aa: CASSDSLQDTQYF
cdr3_nt: TGTGCCAGCAGTGACTCCTTACAGGATACGCAGTATTTT

clone_size: few
d_call: .
j_call: TRBJ2-2
v_call: TRBV2
cdr3_aa: CASSEASISPGELFF
cdr3_nt: TGTGCCAGCAGTGAAGCCTCTATTTCCCCCGGGGAGCTGTTTTTT

clone_size: .
d_call: .
j_call: TRBJ2-5
v_call: TRBV5-8
cdr3_aa: CASGRDGEETQYF
cdr3_nt: TGTGCCAGCGGTAGGGACGGCGAAGAGACCCAGTACTTC

clone_size: few
d_call: .
j_call: TRBJ2-7
v_call: TRBV9
cdr3_aa: CASSPGGRGLSYEQYF
cdr3_nt: TGTGCCAGCAGCCCTGGGGGGCGGGGGCTGTCCTACGAGCAGTACTTC

clone_size: .
d_call: TRBD2
j_call: TRBJ2-1
v_call: TRBV6-5
cdr3_aa: CASSYLQRGVNEQFF
cdr3_nt: TGTGCCAGCAGTTACTTACAGCGGGGGGTTAATGAGCAGTTCTTC

clone_size: .
d_call: TRBD2
j_call: TRBJ2-2
v_call: TRBV9
cdr3_aa: CASSVVSGGARTGELFF
cdr3_nt: TGTGCCAGCAGCGTAGTTAGCGGGGGGGCCAGAACCGGGGAGCTGTTTTTT

clone_size: .
d_call: TRBD1
j_call: TRBJ1-1
v_call: TRBV30
cdr3_aa: CAWSLGQVGTEAFF
cdr3_nt: TGTGCCTGGAGTTTGGGACAGGTGGGGACTGAAGCTTTCTTT

clone_size: .
d_call: .
j_call: TRBJ1-1
v_call: TRBV5-8
cdr3_aa: CASSLLQYTEAFF
cdr3_nt: TGTGCCAGCAGCTTGCTCCAGTACACTGAAGCTTTCTTT

clone_size: .
d_call: .
j_call: TRBJ1-5
v_call: TRBV7-9
cdr3_aa: CASSPSDSTQPQHF
cdr3_nt: TGTGCCAGCAGCCCGTCGGACAGTACGCAGCCCCAGCATTTT

clone_size: .
d_call: TRBD1
j_call: TRBJ2-7
v_call: TRBV27
cdr3_aa: CASSPVGTGRYEQYF
cdr3_nt: TGTGCCAGCAGTCCAGTCGGGACAGGGAGGTACGAGCAGTACTTC

clone_size: .
d_call: .
j_call: TRBJ1-6
v_call: TRBV9
cdr3_aa: CASSGGRGSPLHF
cdr3_nt: TGTGCCAGCTCCGGAGGGAGGGGTTCACCCCTCCACTTT

clone_size: .
d_call: TRBD1
j_call: TRBJ1-3
v_call: TRBV15
cdr3_aa: CATSPAGGISGNTIYF
cdr3_nt: TGTGCCACCAGCCCCGCAGGGGGAATCTCTGGAAACACCATATATTTT

clone_size: .
d_call: TRBD2
j_call: TRBJ2-3
v_call: TRBV29-1
cdr3_aa: CTVAGADTQYF
cdr3_nt: TGCACCGTAGCGGGGGCAGATACGCAGTATTTT

clone_size: once
d_call: .
j_call: TRBJ1-2
v_call: TRBV29-1
cdr3_aa: CSVVMGQNYGYTF
cdr3_nt: TGCAGCGTTGTTATGGGACAAAACTATGGCTACACCTTC

clone_size: .
d_call: TRBD1
j_call: TRBJ1-1
v_call: TRBV5-1
cdr3_aa: CASSIDRAWLSFF
cdr3_nt: TGCGCCAGCAGCATTGACAGGGCGTGGTTGTCCTTCTTT

clone_size: .
d_call: TRBD1
j_call: TRBJ2-5
v_call: TRBV6-5
cdr3_aa: CASSYSGQGGETQYF
cdr3_nt: TGTGCCAGCAGTTACTCGGGACAGGGCGGGGAGACCCAGTACTTC

clone_size: few
d_call: .
j_call: TRBJ2-1
v_call: TRBV6-6
cdr3_aa: CASSRTEANEQFF
cdr3_nt: TGTGCCAGCAGTAGGACGGAAGCCAATGAGCAGTTCTTC

clone_size: .
d_call: .
j_call: TRBJ1-5
v_call: TRBV5-4
cdr3_aa: CASSPDPGSNQPQHF
cdr3_nt: TGTGCCAGCAGCCCGGACCCCGGGAGCAATCAGCCCCAGCATTTT

clone_size: few
d_call: .
j_call: TRBJ1-5
v_call: TRBV4-1
cdr3_aa: CASSQGPSYQPQHF
cdr3_nt: TGCGCCAGCAGCCAAGGGCCAAGCTATCAGCCCCAGCATTTT

clone_size: .
d_call: TRBD2
j_call: TRBJ2-3
v_call: TRBV6-4
cdr3_aa: CASSDSSGGATDTQYF
cdr3_nt: TGTGCCAGCAGTGACTCTAGCGGGGGGGCGACAGATACGCAGTATTTT

clone_size: few
d_call: TRBD1
j_call: TRBJ2-3
v_call: TRBV2
cdr3_aa: CASAGQGVTDTQYF
cdr3_nt: TGTGCCAGCGCGGGACAGGGAGTCACAGATACGCAGTATTTT

clone_size: .
d_call: .
j_call: TRBJ2-3
v_call: TRBV7-8
cdr3_aa: CASSLFISTDTQYF
cdr3_nt: TGTGCCAGCAGCTTATTCATTAGCACAGATACGCAGTATTTT

clone_size: .
d_call: .
j_call: TRBJ2-7
v_call: TRBV2
cdr3_aa: CASSERPPTSSYEQYF
cdr3_nt: TGTGCCAGCAGTGAACGTCCTCCGACGAGCTCCTACGAGCAGTACTTC

clone_size: once
d_call: .
j_call: TRBJ2-3
v_call: TRBV27
cdr3_aa: CASSLGTPRYTDTQYF
cdr3_nt: TGTGCCAGCAGTTTAGGGACTCCGAGATACACAGATACGCAGTATTTT

clone_size: .
d_call: .
j_call: TRBJ2-1
v_call: TRBV6-4
cdr3_aa: CASTEGGGSAITEQFF
cdr3_nt: TGTGCCAGCACCGAGGGGGGGGGATCTGCAATTACTGAGCAGTTCTTC

clone_size: .
d_call: .
j_call: TRBJ1-5
v_call: TRBV6-5
cdr3_aa: CAEGRGLGNQPQHF
cdr3_nt: TGTGCAGAGGGTCGGGGATTGGGAAATCAGCCCCAGCATTTT

clone_size: .
d_call: .
j_call: TRBJ2-7
v_call: TRBV12-3/TRBV12-4
cdr3_aa: CASSSGNSYEQYF
cdr3_nt: TGTGCCAGCAGTTCGGGTAACAGCTACGAGCAGTACTTC

clone_size: .
d_call: .
j_call: TRBJ2-1
v_call: TRBV3-1/TRBV3-2
cdr3_aa: CASSLPPAYSNNEQFF
cdr3_nt: TGTGCCAGCAGCCTTCCTCCGGCCTACTCAAACAATGAGCAGTTCTTC

clone_size: .
d_call: .
j_call: TRBJ1-2
v_call: TRBV12-3/TRBV12-4
cdr3_aa: CASSLGATYGYTF
cdr3_nt: TGTGCCAGCAGTTTAGGGGCCACCTATGGCTACACCTTC

clone_size: .
d_call: TRBD1
j_call: TRBJ2-5
v_call: TRBV9
cdr3_aa: CASSVGPPRFQGAEETQYF
cdr3_nt: TGTGCCAGCAGCGTAGGACCCCCCCGCTTTCAGGGGGCAGAGGAGACCCAGTACTTC

clone_size: .
d_call: .
j_call: TRBJ1-2
v_call: TRBV5-4
cdr3_aa: CASSSVGLGRSYGYTF
cdr3_nt: TGTGCCAGCAGCTCTGTCGGGCTGGGGCGATCCTATGGCTACACCTTC

clone_size: .
d_call: .
j_call: TRBJ2-1
v_call: TRBV6-4
cdr3_aa: CASSDSWERDEQFF
cdr3_nt: TGTGCCAGCAGTGACTCATGGGAAAGGGATGAGCAGTTCTTC

clone_size: .
d_call: .
j_call: TRBJ1-2
v_call: TRBV2
cdr3_aa: CASRDIFGYTF
cdr3_nt: TGTGCCAGCAGAGACATCTTTGGCTACACCTTC